This TCR beta chain stems from a study of blood T cell repertoires in COVID-19. Turning to the study itself: The samples span acute and convalescent COVID-19 from the United States, Italy and Spain. Nucleic acid was either cDNA or gDNA, and it came from T cells, B-cell-depleted T cells, or PBMCs.

In the study's own analysis: Amplification of reference gene primers provided the estimated nucleated cell counts. Method: immunoSEQ multiplex PCR; TCRdb's copy keeps in-frame clones and lacks some. The D gene and trimming were derived from the DNA, and the V and J assignments and clone size from that table. The sample consists of some 260,000 clones, 88% of them appearing once. The CDR3 sequence is 16 residues long. CDR1 is LNHNV, CDR2 YYDKDF, per germline (reference sequence). V lost 1 base to trimming and J lost 0 bases; unmatched junction nucleotides: 3. This clone was picked up a small number of times.

Sequences were obtained from peripheral blood. This receptor was taken from a human donor in a cohort sampled during active COVID-19. This chain links TRBV15 with TRBJ2-1; the match to TRBD2 covers 7 bases. CDR3 DNA sequence: TGTGCCACCAGCAGAGGGGGCGGGAGCTCCTACAATGAGCAGTTCTTC. It encodes CATSRGGGSSYNEQFF.